This T cell receptor beta chain is drawn from a study of T cell responses to AZD1222 COVID-19 vaccine. Using immunoSEQ multiplex PCR, the repertoire was profiled, and TCRdb retains in-frame clones only, with some absent. The data contain some 180,000 clones, 85% to 95% of them singletons. Study-wide points: All repertoire sampling was performed exclusively after the peak T cell response. Reportedly, close to half of spike-specific TCRs are directed against unmutated variant regions.

About this clone itself: What it recognizes is unknown.

With 7 bases clipped from V and 16 bases from J, the junction kept 11 bases outside the gene matches. The CDR3 has 12 residues. The J gene is TRBJ2-1, the V gene TRBV12-3 or TRBV12-4; 9 bases line up with TRBD2. The receptor comes from an adult in good health. Sequencing used peripheral blood, obtained on day 0 of AZD1222 vaccination. CDR3 sequence (DNA): TGTGCCAGCACCACGACGGCGGGGGGGCGCTTCTTC. Amino acid sequence: CASTTTAGGRFF.